Listed below are T cell receptor beta chains from one sample, sequenced in a study of T-cell reconstitution after alpha-beta-depleted transplantation in children. TCRdb used MiXCR to reprocess the PCR reads, holding one entry per CDR3 protein. Found here are roughly 790,000 distinct CDR3 sequences, 16% of them singletons; the top ten hold about 5%. The source was PBMCs, mostly from graft donor cells, collected 360 days after TCRalphabeta/CD19-depleted stem cell transplant. These receptor sequences come from a male patient younger than 18 who had a stem cell transplant for acute lymphoblastic leukemia, so the T cells may come from the graft donor. The CDR3 runs from the conserved cysteine through the conserved F or W. A D gene is named only where the DNA matches it firmly. Only part of the rows carry a size: once, few, many, or a class if the clone is expanded.

CDR3 length	V gene	clone size	D gene	J gene	CDR3 protein	CDR3 DNA
17	TRBV5-1	-	TRBD2	TRBJ2-1	CASSLSSGRYIRNEQFF	TGCGCCAGCAGCTTGTCTAGCGGGAGGTATATACGCAATGAGCAGTTCTTC
15	TRBV6-1	-	TRBD2	TRBJ2-1	CASGDPWGGYGEQFF	TGTGCCAGCGGGGACCCCTGGGGAGGGTACGGTGAGCAGTTCTTC
12	TRBV24-1	-	-	TRBJ2-5	CATSDLVETQYF	TGTGCCACCAGTGATTTGGTAGAGACCCAGTACTTC
15	TRBV7-9	few	-	TRBJ1-2	CASSWGAGFLYGYTF	TGTGCCAGCAGCTGGGGAGCGGGATTTCTCTATGGCTACACCTTC
17	TRBV12-3/TRBV12-4	many	TRBD2	TRBJ2-7	CASSFNPPTSAVYEQYF	TGTGCCAGCAGTTTTAATCCGCCAACTAGCGCAGTCTACGAGCAGTACTTC
14	TRBV27	-	-	TRBJ2-7	CASSLQGGYHEQYF	TGTGCCAGCAGTTTACAGGGCGGGTATCACGAGCAGTACTTC
16	TRBV7-9	few	TRBD1	TRBJ2-3	CASSLDRDRVTDTQYF	TGTGCCAGCAGCTTAGACCGGGACAGGGTGACAGATACGCAGTATTTT
16	TRBV5-1	-	TRBD1	TRBJ1-1	CASSPGQGLRNTEAFF	TGCGCCAGCAGCCCGGGACAGGGGTTAAGGAACACTGAAGCTTTCTTT
16	TRBV6-5	few	-	TRBJ2-3	CASSSLPSISTDTQYF	TGTGCCAGCAGTTCCCTACCTAGCATTAGCACAGATACGCAGTATTTT
16	TRBV5-1	many	-	TRBJ2-2	CASSSTGQTNTGELFF	TGCGCCAGCAGCTCCACGGGACAAACGAACACCGGGGAGCTGTTTTTT
15	TRBV6-1	many	-	TRBJ2-1	CASSGPDWPYNEQFF	TGTGCCAGCAGTGGGCCCGACTGGCCCTACAATGAGCAGTTCTTC
15	TRBV20-1	-	-	TRBJ1-6	CSARALVLGDSPLHF	TGCAGTGCTAGAGCCCTAGTCCTCGGGGATTCACCCCTCCACTTT
13	TRBV5-1	few	-	TRBJ2-7	CASSAWTGYEQYF	TGCGCCAGCAGCGCCTGGACTGGCTACGAGCAGTACTTC
15	TRBV5-1	-	-	TRBJ2-7	CASRGPDTLLYEQYF	TGCGCCAGCAGGGGACCCGACACCTTACTTTACGAGCAGTACTTC
16	TRBV9	few	-	TRBJ2-1	CASSAVRGEDYNEQFF	TGTGCCAGCAGCGCCGTCCGTGGGGAGGACTACAATGAGCAGTTCTTC
13	TRBV10-3	few	-	TRBJ2-1	CAISAQGSNEQFF	TGTGCCATCAGTGCGCAGGGGTCTAATGAGCAGTTCTTC
21	TRBV13	-	-	TRBJ2-1	CASSLEAAGFPAIPYYNEQFF	TGTGCCAGCAGCTTAGAAGCCGCTGGTTTTCCGGCGATTCCGTACTACAATGAGCAGTTCTTC
16	TRBV7-9	many	TRBD2	TRBJ2-1	CASSLGAGGGDNEQFF	TGTGCCAGCAGCTTAGGGGCTGGCGGGGGGGACAATGAGCAGTTCTTC
20	TRBV10-3	-	TRBD2	TRBJ2-1	CAISESKGGTSASDYNEQFF	TGTGCCATCAGTGAGTCGAAGGGGGGGACTAGCGCCTCCGATTACAATGAGCAGTTCTTC
15	TRBV4-1	-	TRBD2	TRBJ2-7	CASSQTSGSLYEQYF	TGCGCCAGCAGCCAGACTAGCGGGAGTTTGTACGAGCAGTACTTC
12	TRBV29-1	few	TRBD2	TRBJ2-5	CSSRAGKETQYF	TGCAGCAGCCGAGCGGGAAAAGAGACCCAGTACTTC
15	TRBV28	-	-	TRBJ2-7	CASSLSAGYTYEQYF	TGTGCCAGCAGTTTATCCGCAGGGTATACCTACGAGCAGTACTTC
14	TRBV20-1	few	TRBD2	TRBJ2-7	CSARFSGTTYEQYF	TGCAGTGCTAGGTTCTCCGGGACTACCTACGAGCAGTACTTC
14	TRBV19	-	TRBD1	TRBJ2-7	CASTFGTDTYEQYF	TGTGCCAGTACCTTCGGGACAGACACCTACGAGCAGTACTTC
12	TRBV29-1	few	-	TRBJ1-1	CSVDSGVTEAFF	TGCAGCGTTGACTCAGGGGTAACTGAAGCTTTCTTT
14	TRBV5-1	-	TRBD2	TRBJ2-7	CASSWTSVTYEQYF	TGCGCCAGCAGCTGGACTAGTGTCACCTACGAGCAGTACTTC
14	TRBV5-1	-	-	TRBJ2-5	CASSLEFGEETQYF	TGCGCCAGCAGCTTGGAATTTGGCGAAGAGACCCAGTACTTC
14	TRBV20-1	few	TRBD2	TRBJ2-7	CSARGLEGRGEQYF	TGCAGTGCTAGAGGGTTAGAGGGGCGGGGGGAGCAGTACTTC
16	TRBV11-2	-	-	TRBJ1-2	CASSQVKQTSGYGYTF	TGTGCCAGCAGCCAAGTCAAACAGACGTCTGGCTATGGCTACACCTTC
20	TRBV5-1	-	TRBD2	TRBJ2-2	CAGSPGLAGGPKIDTGELFF	TGCGCCGGCAGCCCTGGACTAGCGGGAGGGCCTAAGATTGACACCGGGGAGCTGTTTTTT
16	TRBV15	few	-	TRBJ2-1	CATSRDLYLLDNEQFF	TGTGCCACCAGCAGAGATCTCTACCTTCTCGACAATGAGCAGTTCTTC
15	TRBV20-1	-	TRBD2	TRBJ2-5	CSATPLSGSRETQYF	TGCAGTGCTACCCCGCTGAGCGGGAGTAGAGAGACCCAGTACTTC
16	TRBV5-1	-	TRBD2	TRBJ2-1	CASSLEFGGGLNEQFF	TGCGCCAGCAGCTTGGAATTTGGGGGAGGGCTCAATGAGCAGTTCTTC
13	TRBV5-1	-	-	TRBJ1-2	CASSTDYNYGYTF	TGCGCCAGTTCGACAGACTATAACTATGGCTACACCTTC
17	TRBV4-1	few	-	TRBJ2-3	CASSQAPAVSYTDTQYF	TGCGCCAGCAGCCAAGCCCCAGCGGTTAGCTACACAGATACGCAGTATTTT
18	TRBV7-6	-	TRBD2	TRBJ2-3	CASSLGTSGGGGTDTQYF	TGTGCCAGCAGCTTGGGGACTAGCGGAGGAGGGGGCACAGATACGCAGTATTTT
12	TRBV29-1	-	-	TRBJ2-2	CSVVPITGELFF	TGCAGCGTTGTTCCAATCACCGGGGAGCTGTTTTTT
15	TRBV6-5	-	-	TRBJ2-7	CASSYSRAGVYEQYF	TGTGCCAGCAGTTACTCGCGAGCGGGCGTATACGAGCAGTACTTC
13	TRBV29-1	many	-	TRBJ2-3	CSVEDQGPDTQYF	TGCAGCGTTGAAGATCAAGGCCCCGATACGCAGTATTTT
13	TRBV5-1	few	-	TRBJ1-1	CASSTPRNTEAFF	TGCGCCAGCAGTACCCCCAGGAACACTGAAGCTTTCTTT
15	TRBV12-3/TRBV12-4	few	-	TRBJ2-1	CASTPGGPPFNEQFF	TGTGCCAGCACCCCCGGAGGTCCTCCTTTCAATGAGCAGTTCTTC
16	TRBV2	-	-	TRBJ2-2	CASSGSTFTNTRELFF	TGTGCCAGCTCTGGGAGCACTTTTACGAACACCAGGGAGCTGTTTTTT
10	TRBV29-1	few	-	TRBJ2-2	CSAYYGELFF	TGCAGCGCCTACTACGGGGAGCTGTTTTTT
13	TRBV5-1	-	-	TRBJ1-1	CASSLDSLGVAFF	TGCGCCAGCAGCTTGGATAGTTTGGGTGTTGCTTTCTTT
14	TRBV20-1	-	TRBD1	TRBJ1-5	CSATTGGPNQPQHF	TGCAGTGCCACGACAGGGGGACCCAATCAGCCCCAGCATTTT
15	TRBV6-5	many	TRBD2	TRBJ2-5	CASSYPGRATETQYF	TGTGCCAGCAGTTACCCCGGGAGGGCCACAGAGACCCAGTACTTC
16	TRBV6-5	-	TRBD1	TRBJ1-5	CASSLTGGWFGQPQHF	TGTGCCAGCAGTTTGACAGGGGGGTGGTTCGGCCAGCCCCAGCATTTT
16	TRBV5-1	few	-	TRBJ1-2	CASSLLFGTYSYGYTF	TGCGCCAGCAGCTTACTCTTCGGGACATATAGCTATGGCTACACCTTC
13	TRBV7-9	-	-	TRBJ1-1	CASSFRGVTEAFF	TGTGCCAGCAGCTTCCGCGGGGTCACTGAAGCTTTCTTT
11	TRBV19	-	-	TRBJ2-1	CASMGAGVLLF	TGTGCCAGTATGGGGGCGGGAGTTTTGCTCTTC